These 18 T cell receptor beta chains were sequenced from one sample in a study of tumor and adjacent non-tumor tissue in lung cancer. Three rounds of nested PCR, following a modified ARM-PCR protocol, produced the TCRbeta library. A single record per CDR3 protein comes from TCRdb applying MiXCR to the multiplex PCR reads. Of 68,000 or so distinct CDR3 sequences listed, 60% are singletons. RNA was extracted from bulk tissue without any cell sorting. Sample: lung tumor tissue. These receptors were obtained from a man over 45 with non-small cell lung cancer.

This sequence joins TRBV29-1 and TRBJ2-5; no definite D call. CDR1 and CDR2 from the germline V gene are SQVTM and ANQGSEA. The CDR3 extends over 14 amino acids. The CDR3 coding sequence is TGCAGTGTCCCGCCTGGCAACCAAGGGGAGACCCAGTACTTC. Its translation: CSVPPGNQGETQYF.

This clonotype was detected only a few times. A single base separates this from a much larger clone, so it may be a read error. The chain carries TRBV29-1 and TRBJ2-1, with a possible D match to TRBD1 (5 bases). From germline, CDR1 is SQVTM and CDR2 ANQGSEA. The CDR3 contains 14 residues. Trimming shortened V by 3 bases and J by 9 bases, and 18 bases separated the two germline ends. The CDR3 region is CSVDPSAGMSEQFF. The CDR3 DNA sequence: TGCAGCGTTGATCCTTCTGCAGGGATGAGTGAGCAGTTCTTC.

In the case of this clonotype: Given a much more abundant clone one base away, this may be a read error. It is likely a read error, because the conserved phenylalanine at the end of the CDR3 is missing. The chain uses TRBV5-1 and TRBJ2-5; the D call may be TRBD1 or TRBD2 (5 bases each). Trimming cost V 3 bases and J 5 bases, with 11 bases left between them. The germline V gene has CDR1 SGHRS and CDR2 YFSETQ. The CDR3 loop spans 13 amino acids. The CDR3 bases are TGCGCCAGCAGCTCCGGGACGTGGGAGACCCAGTACTCC. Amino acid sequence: CASSSGTWETQYS.

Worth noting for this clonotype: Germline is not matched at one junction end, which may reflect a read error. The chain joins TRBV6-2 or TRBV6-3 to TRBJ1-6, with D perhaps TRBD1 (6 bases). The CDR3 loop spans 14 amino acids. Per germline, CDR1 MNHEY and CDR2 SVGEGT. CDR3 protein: CASREQGFVSPPHF. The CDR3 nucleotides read TGCGCCAGCAGGGAACAGGGATTTGTATCACCCCCCCACTTT.

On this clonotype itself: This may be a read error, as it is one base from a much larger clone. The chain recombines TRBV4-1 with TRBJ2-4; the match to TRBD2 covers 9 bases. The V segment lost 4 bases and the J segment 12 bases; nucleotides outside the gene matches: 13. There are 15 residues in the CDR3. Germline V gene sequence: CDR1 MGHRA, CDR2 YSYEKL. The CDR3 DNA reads TGCGCCAGCAGCCGCGGTGAAAGTAGCGGGAGCAATCAGTACTTC. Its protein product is CASSRGESSGSNQYF.

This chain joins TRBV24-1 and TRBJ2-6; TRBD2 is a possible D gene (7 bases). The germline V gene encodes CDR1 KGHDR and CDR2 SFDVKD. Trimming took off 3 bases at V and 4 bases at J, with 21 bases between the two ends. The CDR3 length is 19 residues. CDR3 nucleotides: TGTGCCACCAGTGATGCGGGGAGGGGGTCCCCCTCAGGGGCCAACGTCCTGACTTTC. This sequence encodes CATSDAGRGSPSGANVLTF.

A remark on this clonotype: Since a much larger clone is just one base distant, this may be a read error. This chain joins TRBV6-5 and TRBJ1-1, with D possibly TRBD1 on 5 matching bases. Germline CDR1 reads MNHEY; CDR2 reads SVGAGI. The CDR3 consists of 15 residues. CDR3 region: CASSPAGYTNTEAVF. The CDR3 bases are TGTGCCAGCAGTCCCGCAGGGTATACCAACACTGAAGCTGTCTTT.

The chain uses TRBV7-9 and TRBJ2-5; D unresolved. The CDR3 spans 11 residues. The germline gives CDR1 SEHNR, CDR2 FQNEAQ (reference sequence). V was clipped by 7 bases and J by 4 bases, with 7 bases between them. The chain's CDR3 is CASNYGETQYF. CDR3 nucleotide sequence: TGTGCCAGCAACTACGGAGAGACCCAGTACTTC.

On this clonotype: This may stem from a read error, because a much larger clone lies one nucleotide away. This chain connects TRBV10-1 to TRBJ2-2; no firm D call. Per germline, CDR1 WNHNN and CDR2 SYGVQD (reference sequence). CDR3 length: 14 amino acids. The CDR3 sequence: CTSKGALNTGELFF. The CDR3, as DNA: TGCACCAGCAAGGGTGCACTGAACACCGGGGAGCTGTTTTTT.

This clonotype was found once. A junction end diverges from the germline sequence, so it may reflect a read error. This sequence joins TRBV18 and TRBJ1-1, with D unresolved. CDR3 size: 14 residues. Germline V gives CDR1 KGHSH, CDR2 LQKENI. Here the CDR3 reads CTSSPISRAGEAFF. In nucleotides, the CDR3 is TGTACCAGCTCACCAATATCAAGGGCAGGTGAAGCTTTCTTT.

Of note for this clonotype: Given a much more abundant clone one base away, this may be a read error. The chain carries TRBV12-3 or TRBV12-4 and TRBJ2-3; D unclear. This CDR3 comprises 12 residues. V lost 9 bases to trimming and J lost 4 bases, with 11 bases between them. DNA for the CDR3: TGTGCCAGTGAGCCCGATGCAGATACGCAGTATTTT. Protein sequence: CASEPDADTQYF.

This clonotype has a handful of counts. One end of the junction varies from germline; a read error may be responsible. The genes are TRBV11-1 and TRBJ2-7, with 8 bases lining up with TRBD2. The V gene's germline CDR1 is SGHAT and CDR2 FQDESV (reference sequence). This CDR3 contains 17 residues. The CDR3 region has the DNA TGTGCCAGCAGCTTAATTGGCGGGAGGTCCTGCTCCTACGGGCAGTACTTC. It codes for CASSLIGGRSCSYGQYF.

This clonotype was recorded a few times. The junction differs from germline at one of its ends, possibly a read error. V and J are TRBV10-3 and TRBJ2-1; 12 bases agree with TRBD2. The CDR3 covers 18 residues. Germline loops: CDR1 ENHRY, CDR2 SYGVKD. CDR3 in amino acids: CAVSPGLAGFSSYNEQFF. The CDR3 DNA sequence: TGTGCCGTCAGTCCGGGACTAGCGGGTTTTAGCTCCTACAATGAGCAGTTCTTC.

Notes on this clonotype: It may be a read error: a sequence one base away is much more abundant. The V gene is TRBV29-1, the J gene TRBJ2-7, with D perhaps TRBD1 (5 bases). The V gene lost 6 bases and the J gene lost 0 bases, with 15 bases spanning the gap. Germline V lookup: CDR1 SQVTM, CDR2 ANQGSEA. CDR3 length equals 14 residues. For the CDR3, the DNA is TGCAGCGTGGTAGGGGTGACACTCTCCTACGAGCAGTACTTC. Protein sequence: CSVVGVTLSYEQYF.

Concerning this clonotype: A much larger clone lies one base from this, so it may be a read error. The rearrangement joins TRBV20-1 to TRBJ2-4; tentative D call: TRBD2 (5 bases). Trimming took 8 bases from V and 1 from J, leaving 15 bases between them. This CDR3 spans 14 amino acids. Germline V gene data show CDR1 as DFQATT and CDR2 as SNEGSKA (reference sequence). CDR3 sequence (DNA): TGCAGTACAATCTATCGAGGGGCCAAAAACATTCAGTACTTC. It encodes CSTIYRGAKNIQYF.

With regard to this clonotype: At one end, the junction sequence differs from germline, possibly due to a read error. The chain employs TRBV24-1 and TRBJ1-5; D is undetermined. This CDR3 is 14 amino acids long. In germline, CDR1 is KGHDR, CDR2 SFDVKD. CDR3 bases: TGTGCCACCAGTGGCCGACGCGACAATCTGCCCCAGCATTTT. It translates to CATSGRRDNLPQHF.

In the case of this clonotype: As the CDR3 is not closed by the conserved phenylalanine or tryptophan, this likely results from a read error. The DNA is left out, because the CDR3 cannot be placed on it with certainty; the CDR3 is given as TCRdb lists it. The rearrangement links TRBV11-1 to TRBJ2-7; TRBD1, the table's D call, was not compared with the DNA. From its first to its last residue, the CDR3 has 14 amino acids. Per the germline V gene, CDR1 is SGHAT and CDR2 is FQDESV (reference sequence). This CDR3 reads CTSSLEGQSYEKYL.

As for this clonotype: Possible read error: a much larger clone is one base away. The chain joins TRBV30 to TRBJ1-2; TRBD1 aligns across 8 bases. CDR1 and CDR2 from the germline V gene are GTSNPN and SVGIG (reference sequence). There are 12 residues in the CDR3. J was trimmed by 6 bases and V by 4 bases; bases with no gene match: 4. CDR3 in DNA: TGTGCCTGGACGACACAGGGGGATGGCTACACCTTC. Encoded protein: CAWTTQGDGYTF.